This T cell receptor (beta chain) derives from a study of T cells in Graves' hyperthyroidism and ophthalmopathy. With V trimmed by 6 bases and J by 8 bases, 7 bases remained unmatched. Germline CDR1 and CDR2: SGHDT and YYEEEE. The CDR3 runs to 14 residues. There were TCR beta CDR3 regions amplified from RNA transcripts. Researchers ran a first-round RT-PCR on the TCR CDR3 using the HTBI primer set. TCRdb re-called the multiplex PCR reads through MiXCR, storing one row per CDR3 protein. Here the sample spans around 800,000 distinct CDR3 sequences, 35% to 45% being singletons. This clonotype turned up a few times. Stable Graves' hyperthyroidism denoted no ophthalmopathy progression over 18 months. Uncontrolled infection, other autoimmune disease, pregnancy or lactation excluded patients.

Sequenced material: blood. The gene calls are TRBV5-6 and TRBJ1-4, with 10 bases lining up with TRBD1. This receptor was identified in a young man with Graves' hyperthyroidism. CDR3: CASTWGTGEEKLFF. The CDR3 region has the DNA TGTGCCAGCACCTGGGGGACAGGGGAGGAAAAACTGTTTTTT.